What follows describes a single TCR beta chain. The data stem from a study of T cell changes during pregnancy in multiple sclerosis. Clones were read by immunoSEQ multiplex PCR, and TCRdb kept only the in-frame ones, dropping some. The table shows 30,000 to 45,000 clones, with around 94% occurring only once. The TCR comes from a female donor with multiple sclerosis, enrolled in a pregnancy study. Sequencing used peripheral blood, obtained before pregnancy.

The DNA of the CDR3 is TGCGCCAGCAGCTTGTGGGGGGGCGACACCGGGGAGCTGTTTTTT. Its protein product is CASSLWGGDTGELFF. The rearrangement links TRBV5-1 to TRBJ2-2, with a weak D call TRBD2 (7 bases). Germline assignment: CDR1 SGHRS and CDR2 YFSETQ. This CDR3 spans 15 amino acids. The germline V and J ends were trimmed by 1 base and 3 bases, with 10 bases remaining between them.